This T cell receptor beta chain derives from a study of CD8 T cells in Susac syndrome. CD8+ and CD4+ blood T cells underwent TCR beta sequencing. The TEMRA cells underwent FACS enrichment, while the CD8+ and CD4+ T cells underwent negative isolation. Reverse transcription of roughly 0.5 to 1 ug RNA was performed with random hexamers. Across 54 Vbeta and 13 Jbeta, TCR beta CDR3 was amplified with immunoSEQ multiplex PCR. TCRdb re-called the immunoSEQ multiplex PCR reads with MiXCR, one entry per CDR3 protein. The sample lists about 130,000 distinct CDR3 sequences, around 96% occurring once. Per germline, CDR1 SNHLY and CDR2 FYNNEI. This CDR3 is built from 14 residues. Trimming pared 3 bases from V and 2 bases from J, leaving 10 bases between. Study-wide results and caveats: As the study acknowledged, the number of individuals in its TCR sequencing and HLA analysis was relatively small.

About this clonotype itself: Its target is unknown.

The sequence came from a human donor in good health. The source material was CD4+ T cells from PBMCs. The chain employs TRBV2 and TRBJ1-2, with unresolved D. CDR3 in DNA: TGTGCCAGCAGTGACACAAACGGAAACTATGGCTACACCTTC. Translation: CASSDTNGNYGYTF.